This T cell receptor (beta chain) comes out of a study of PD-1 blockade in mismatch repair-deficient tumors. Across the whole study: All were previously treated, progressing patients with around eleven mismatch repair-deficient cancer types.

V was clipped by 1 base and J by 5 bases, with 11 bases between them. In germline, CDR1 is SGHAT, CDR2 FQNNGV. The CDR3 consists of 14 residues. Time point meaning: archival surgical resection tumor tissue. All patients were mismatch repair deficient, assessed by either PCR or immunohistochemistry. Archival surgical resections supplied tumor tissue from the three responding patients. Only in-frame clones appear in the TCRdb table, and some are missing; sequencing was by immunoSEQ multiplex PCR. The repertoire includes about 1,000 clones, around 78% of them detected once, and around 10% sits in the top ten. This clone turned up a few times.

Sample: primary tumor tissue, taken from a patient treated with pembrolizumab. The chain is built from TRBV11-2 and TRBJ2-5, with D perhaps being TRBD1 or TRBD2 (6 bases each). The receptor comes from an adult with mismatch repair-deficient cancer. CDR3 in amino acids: CASSLVTGGETQYF. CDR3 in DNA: TGTGCCAGCAGCTTAGTCACCGGGGGCGAGACCCAGTACTTC.